The rows below give T cell receptor beta chains drawn from one sample of a study of shared clonotypes between healthy human individuals. This table comes from immunoSEQ multiplex PCR, and its TCRdb copy is limited to in-frame clones, with some not included. The table has over a million clones, about three quarters seen once. What was sequenced was memory CD4+ T cells sorted from blood. The source is a man aged 18 to 35 in good health. Both conserved end residues are part of each CDR3. D genes are given only for firm matches. The size of a clone is reported for some rows only, either as once, few or many, or as a class for expanded clones.

J gene | clone size | D gene | V gene | CDR3 DNA | CDR3 protein
TRBJ1-1 | once | TRBD1 | TRBV30 | TGTGCCTGGGACAGGGAGAGTTCTGAAGCTTTCTTT | CAWDRESSEAFF
TRBJ2-7 | . | TRBD1 | TRBV7-2 | TGTGCCAGCAGTAGGGACAGGGGGCTTGAGAACGAGCAGTACTTC | CASSRDRGLENEQYF
TRBJ1-2 | once | TRBD1 | TRBV28 | TGTGCCAGCGTGAGAGGGGGCAGGTATGGCTACACCTTC | CASVRGGRYGYTF
TRBJ2-1 | once | TRBD1 | TRBV7-3 | TGTGCCAGCAGCCTCGACAGGGCTAGTAGGGATGAGCAGTTCTTC | CASSLDRASRDEQFF
TRBJ1-1 | . | . | TRBV30 | TGTGCCTGGAAACGGGGGGACTTAACTGAAGCTTTCTTT | CAWKRGDLTEAFF
TRBJ2-1 | . | TRBD2 | TRBV28 | TGTGCCAGCAGTAATCTAGCGGGGGCTTACAATGAGCAGTTCTTC | CASSNLAGAYNEQFF
TRBJ2-5 | . | . | TRBV5-4 | TGTGCCAGCAGCTTGGATCATTTTGGCCGAGAGACCCAGTACTTC | CASSLDHFGRETQYF
TRBJ2-3 | few | . | TRBV5-4 | TGTGCCAGCAGCGGGAGGGACAGAAGGGAGGATACGCAGTATTTT | CASSGRDRREDTQYF
TRBJ2-1 | few | . | TRBV15 | TGTGCCACCAGCAGGCCCCTTATGGGGCCGAATAGTGAGCAGTTCTTC | CATSRPLMGPNSEQFF
TRBJ1-2 | . | . | TRBV14 | TGTGCCAGCAGCCACCCAGGGGTTCTAGGTGGCTACACCTTC | CASSHPGVLGGYTF
TRBJ2-5 | . | TRBD2 | TRBV7-9 | TGTGCCAGCAGCTTTTCCGGGGGGATACAAGAGACCCAGTACTTC | CASSFSGGIQETQYF
TRBJ2-3 | . | TRBD1 | TRBV5-1 | TGCGCCAGCAGCCCGGACAGGTCAGATACGCAGTATTTT | CASSPDRSDTQYF
TRBJ2-6 | . | TRBD2 | TRBV27 | TGTGCCAGCAGGAGCCGCCCCGGGACTAGCGGGAGATCTGGGGCCAACGTCCTGACTTTC | CASRSRPGTSGRSGANVLTF
TRBJ2-1 | . | TRBD1 | TRBV2 | TGTGCCAGCACATGGGACAGGGGGCCCAATGAGCAGTTCTTC | CASTWDRGPNEQFF
TRBJ2-1 | . | . | TRBV4-3 | TGCGCCAGCAGCCAAGGAGCGGACCTTTACAATGAGCAGTTCTTC | CASSQGADLYNEQFF
TRBJ1-2 | few | . | TRBV28 | TGTGCCAGCAGTTTCCCCAGGGGCCATTATGGCTACACCTTC | CASSFPRGHYGYTF
TRBJ2-3 | once | TRBD2 | TRBV19 | TGTGCCACCACAGCGGGAGGGCCGGCGGATACGCAGTATTTT | CATTAGGPADTQYF
TRBJ1-1 | . | . | TRBV11-2 | TGTGCCAGCAGCTTAGATAGGGGCACTGAAGCTTTCTTT | CASSLDRGTEAFF
TRBJ2-7 | . | TRBD2 | TRBV5-1 | TGCGCCAGCAGCTTAGGGACTAGCGGCTACGAGCAGTACTTC | CASSLGTSGYEQYF
TRBJ1-4 | few | . | TRBV4-3 | TGCGCCAGCAGCCAAGGCACAGTTACTAATGAAAAACTGTTTTTT | CASSQGTVTNEKLFF
TRBJ2-2 | . | TRBD2 | TRBV5-1 | TGCGCCAGCAGCCTACTAGCGGGAGAGACCGGGGAGCTGTTTTTT | CASSLLAGETGELFF
TRBJ2-7 | . | TRBD1 | TRBV10-2 | TGCGCCAGCAGTGACAGAGACAGGGGAGTCTACGAGCAGTACTTC | CASSDRDRGVYEQYF
TRBJ2-3 | . | . | TRBV5-8 | TGTGCCAGCAGCTTGGCTGGGGCGGGGAGCACAGATACGCAGTATTTT | CASSLAGAGSTDTQYF
TRBJ1-6 | . | . | TRBV30 | TGTGCCTGCCGCGGCGCGGGGGCCTATAATTCACCCCTCCACTTT | CACRGAGAYNSPLHF
TRBJ1-1 | . | . | TRBV6-4 | TGTGCCAGCAAGAGGGGCGAAAGTAGCACTGAAGCTTTCTTT | CASKRGESSTEAFF
TRBJ2-1 | . | . | TRBV6-5 | TGTGCCAGCAGTCGAAACAATGAGCAGTTCTTC | CASSRNNEQFF
TRBJ2-7 | . | . | TRBV27 | TGTGCCAGCAGTTTAGGGGTGGGGGACTCCTACGAGCAGTACTTC | CASSLGVGDSYEQYF